The sequence of this T cell receptor (beta chain) was determined in a study of cytomegalovirus exposure and HLA in healthy donors. Study results and limitations: The study labeled under 200 TCR beta chains cytomegalovirus-associated.

The primer mix had 60 Vbeta and 13 Jbeta primers. Sequencing was performed with immunoSEQ multiplex PCR; in TCRdb, only in-frame clones are kept and a portion is missing. Here the sample spans about 210,000 clones, under 85% being singletons. Donors showed nominal health when sampled, although they likely had unrecorded immune exposures. The CDR3 runs 15 residues. Germline CDR1 SGHTA, CDR2 FQGTGA. V was shortened by 2 bases and J by 2 bases, with 11 bases between the two germline ends. As concerns this clone: Its antigen is undetermined.

J is TRBJ2-3 and V is TRBV7-3; D is unclear. Sample: PBMCs. The clonotype comes from a woman aged 45-65 years in good health and CMV-seropositive. In nucleotides, the CDR3 is TGTGCCAGCAGCTTAGGCGGATACATCACAGATACGCAGTATTTT. Translating it yields CASSLGGYITDTQYF.